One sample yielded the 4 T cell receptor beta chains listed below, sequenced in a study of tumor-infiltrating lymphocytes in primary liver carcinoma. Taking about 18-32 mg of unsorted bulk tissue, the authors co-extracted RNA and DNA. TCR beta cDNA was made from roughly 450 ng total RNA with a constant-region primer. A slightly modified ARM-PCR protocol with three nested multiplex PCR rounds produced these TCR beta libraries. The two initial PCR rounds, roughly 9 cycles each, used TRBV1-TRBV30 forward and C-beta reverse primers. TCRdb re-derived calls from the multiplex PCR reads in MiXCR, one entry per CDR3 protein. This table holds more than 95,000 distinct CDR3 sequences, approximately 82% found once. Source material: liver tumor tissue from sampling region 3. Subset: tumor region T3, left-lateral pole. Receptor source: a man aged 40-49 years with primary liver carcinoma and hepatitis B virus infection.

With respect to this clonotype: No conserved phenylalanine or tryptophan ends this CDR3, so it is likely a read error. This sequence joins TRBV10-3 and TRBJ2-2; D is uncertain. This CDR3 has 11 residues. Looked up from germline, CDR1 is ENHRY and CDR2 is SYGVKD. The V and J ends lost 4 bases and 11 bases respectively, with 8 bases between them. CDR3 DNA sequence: TGTGCCATCAGTGTAAACGGTGAGCTGTTTTTA. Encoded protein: CAISVNGELFL.

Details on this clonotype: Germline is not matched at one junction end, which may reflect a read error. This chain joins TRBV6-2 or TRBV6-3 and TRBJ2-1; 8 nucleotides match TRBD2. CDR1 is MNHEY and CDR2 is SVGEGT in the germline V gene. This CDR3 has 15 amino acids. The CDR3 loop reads CASGRRLLAANEHYF. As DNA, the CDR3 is TGTGCCAGCGGTCGACGACTACTAGCGGCCAATGAGCACTACTTC.

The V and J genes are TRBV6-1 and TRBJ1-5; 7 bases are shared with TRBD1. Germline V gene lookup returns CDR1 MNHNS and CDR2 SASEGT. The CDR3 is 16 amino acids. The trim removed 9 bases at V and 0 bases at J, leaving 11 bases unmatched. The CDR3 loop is CASTGRQGISNQPQHF. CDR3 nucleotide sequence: TGTGCCAGTACTGGGCGACAGGGAATTAGCAATCAGCCCCAGCATTTT.

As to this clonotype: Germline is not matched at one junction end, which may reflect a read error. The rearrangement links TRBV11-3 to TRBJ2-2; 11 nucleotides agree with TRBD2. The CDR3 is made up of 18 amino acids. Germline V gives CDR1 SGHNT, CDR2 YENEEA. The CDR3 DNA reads TGTACCAGAAGCTTAGGGCGGATAGCGGGAGGGAACAACGGGGAGCTGTTGTTT. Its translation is CTRSLGRIAGGNNGELLF.